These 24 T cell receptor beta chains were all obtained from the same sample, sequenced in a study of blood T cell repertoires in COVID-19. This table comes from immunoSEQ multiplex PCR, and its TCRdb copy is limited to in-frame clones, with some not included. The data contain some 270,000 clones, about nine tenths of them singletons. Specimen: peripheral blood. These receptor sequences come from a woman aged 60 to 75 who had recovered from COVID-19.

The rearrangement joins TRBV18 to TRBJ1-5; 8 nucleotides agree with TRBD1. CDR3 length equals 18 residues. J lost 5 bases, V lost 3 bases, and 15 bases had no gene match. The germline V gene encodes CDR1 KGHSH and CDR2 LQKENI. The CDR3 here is CASSPPPGQGSLDQPQHF. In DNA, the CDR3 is TGTGCCAGCTCACCCCCCCCCGGACAGGGAAGCTTGGATCAGCCCCAGCATTTT.

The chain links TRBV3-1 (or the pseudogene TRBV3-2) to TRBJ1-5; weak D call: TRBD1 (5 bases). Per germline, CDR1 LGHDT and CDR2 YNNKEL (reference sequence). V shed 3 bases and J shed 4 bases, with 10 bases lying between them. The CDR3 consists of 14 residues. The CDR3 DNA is TGTGCCAGCAGCCAGCGGGGCGAAAATCAGCCCCAGCATTTT. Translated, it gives CASSQRGENQPQHF.

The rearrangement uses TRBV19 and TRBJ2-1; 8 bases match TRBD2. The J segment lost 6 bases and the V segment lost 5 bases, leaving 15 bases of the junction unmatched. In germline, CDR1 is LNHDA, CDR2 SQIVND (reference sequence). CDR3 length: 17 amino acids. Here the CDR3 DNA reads TGTGCCAGTAGTCTTAATGGCTACCGGGGGGGCAGCAATGAGCAGTTCTTC. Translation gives CASSLNGYRGGSNEQFF.

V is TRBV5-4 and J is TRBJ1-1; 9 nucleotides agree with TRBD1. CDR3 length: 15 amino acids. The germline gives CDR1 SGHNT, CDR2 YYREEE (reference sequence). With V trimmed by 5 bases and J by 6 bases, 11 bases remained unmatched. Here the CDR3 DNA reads TGTGCCAGCAGTTTCTCGACAGGGGGAAGGGCTGAAGCTTTCTTT. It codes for CASSFSTGGRAEAFF.

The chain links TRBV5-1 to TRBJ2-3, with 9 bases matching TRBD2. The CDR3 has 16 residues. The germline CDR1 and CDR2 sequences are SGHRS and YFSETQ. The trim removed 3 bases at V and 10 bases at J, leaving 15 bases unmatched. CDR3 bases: TGCGCCAGCAGCTCCCGGGCTAGCGGGGACCCAGGGGCGCAGTATTTT. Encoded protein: CASSSRASGDPGAQYF. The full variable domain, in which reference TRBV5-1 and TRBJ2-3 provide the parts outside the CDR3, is KAGVTQTPRYLIKTRGQQVTLSCSPISGHRSVSWYQQTPGQGLQFLFEYFSETQRNKGNFPGRFSGRQFSNSRSEMNVSTLELGDSALYLCASSSRASGDPGAQYFGPGTRLTVL.

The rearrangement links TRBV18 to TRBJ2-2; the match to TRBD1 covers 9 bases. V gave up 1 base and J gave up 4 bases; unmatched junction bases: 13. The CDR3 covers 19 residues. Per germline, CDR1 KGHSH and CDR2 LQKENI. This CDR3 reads CASSPLPPGQGSGTGELFF. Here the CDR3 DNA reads TGTGCCAGCTCACCACTACCACCGGGACAGGGCTCCGGCACCGGGGAGCTGTTTTTT.

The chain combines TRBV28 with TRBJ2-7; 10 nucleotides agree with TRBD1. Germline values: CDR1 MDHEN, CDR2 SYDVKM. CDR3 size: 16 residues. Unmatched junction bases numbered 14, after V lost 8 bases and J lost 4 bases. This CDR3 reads CASGRGGTGDRYEQYF. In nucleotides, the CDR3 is TGTGCCAGCGGGAGAGGCGGGACAGGGGATCGGTACGAGCAGTACTTC.

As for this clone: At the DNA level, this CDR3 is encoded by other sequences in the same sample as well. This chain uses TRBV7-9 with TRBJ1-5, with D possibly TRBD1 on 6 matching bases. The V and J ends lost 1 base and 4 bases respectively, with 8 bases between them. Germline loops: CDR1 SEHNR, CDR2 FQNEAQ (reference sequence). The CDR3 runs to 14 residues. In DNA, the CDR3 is TGTGCCAGCAGCTTAGGGACAGATAATCAGCCCCAGCATTTT. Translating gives CASSLGTDNQPQHF.

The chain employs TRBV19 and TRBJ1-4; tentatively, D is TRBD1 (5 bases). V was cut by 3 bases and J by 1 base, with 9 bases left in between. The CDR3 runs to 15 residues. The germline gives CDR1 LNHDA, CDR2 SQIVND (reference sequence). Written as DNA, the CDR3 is TGTGCCAGTAGTATCCAGGGCGTAACTAATGAAAAACTGTTTTTT. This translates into CASSIQGVTNEKLFF.

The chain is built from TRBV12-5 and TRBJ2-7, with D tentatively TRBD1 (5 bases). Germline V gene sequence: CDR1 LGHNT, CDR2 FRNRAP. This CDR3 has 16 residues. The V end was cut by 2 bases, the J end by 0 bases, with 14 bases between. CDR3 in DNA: TGTGCTAGTGGTTTGTCGACAAGACAGAGCTCCTACGAGCAGTACTTC. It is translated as CASGLSTRQSSYEQYF.

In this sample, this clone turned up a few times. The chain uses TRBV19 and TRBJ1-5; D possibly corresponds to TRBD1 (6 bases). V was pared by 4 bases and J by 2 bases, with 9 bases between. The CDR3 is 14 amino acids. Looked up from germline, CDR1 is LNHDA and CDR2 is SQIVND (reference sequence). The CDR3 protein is CASSTAGGNQPQHF. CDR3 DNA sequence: TGTGCCAGTAGTACCGCAGGGGGCAATCAGCCCCAGCATTTT.

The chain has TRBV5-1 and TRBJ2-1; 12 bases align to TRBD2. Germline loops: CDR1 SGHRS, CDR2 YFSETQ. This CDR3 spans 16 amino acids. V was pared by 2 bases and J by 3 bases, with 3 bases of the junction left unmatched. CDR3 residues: CASSFSLAGGYNEQFF. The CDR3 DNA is TGCGCCAGCAGCTTTTCACTAGCGGGGGGCTACAATGAGCAGTTCTTC.

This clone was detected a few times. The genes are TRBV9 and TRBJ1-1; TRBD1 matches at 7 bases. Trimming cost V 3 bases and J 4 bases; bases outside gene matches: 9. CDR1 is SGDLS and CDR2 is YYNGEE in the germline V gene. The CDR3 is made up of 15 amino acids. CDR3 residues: CASSGRQGIGTEAFF. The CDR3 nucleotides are TGTGCCAGCAGCGGACGACAGGGCATAGGCACTGAAGCTTTCTTT. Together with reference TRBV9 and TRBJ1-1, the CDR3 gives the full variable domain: DSGVTQTPKHLITATGQRVTLRCSPRSGDLSVYWYQQSLDQGLQFLIQYYNGEERAKGNILERFSAQQFPDLHSELNLSSLELGDSALYFCASSGRQGIGTEAFFGQGTRLTVV.

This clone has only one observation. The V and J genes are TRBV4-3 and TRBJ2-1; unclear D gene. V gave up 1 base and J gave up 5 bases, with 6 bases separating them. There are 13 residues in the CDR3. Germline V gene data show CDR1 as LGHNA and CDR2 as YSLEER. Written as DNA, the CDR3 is TGCGCCAGCAGCCAAGGGCTCGACAATGAGCAGTTCTTC. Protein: CASSQGLDNEQFF.

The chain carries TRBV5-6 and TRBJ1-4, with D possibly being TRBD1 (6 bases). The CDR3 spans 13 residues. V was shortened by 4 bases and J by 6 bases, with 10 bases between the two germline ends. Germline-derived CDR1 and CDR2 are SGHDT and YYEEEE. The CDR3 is CASSAWTDEKLFF. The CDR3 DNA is TGTGCCAGCAGCGCATGGACAGATGAAAAACTGTTTTTT.

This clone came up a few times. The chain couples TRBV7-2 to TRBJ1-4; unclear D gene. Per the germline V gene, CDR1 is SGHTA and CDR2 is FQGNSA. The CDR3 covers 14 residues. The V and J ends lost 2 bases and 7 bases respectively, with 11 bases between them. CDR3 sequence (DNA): TGTGCCAGCAGCTTACGAATCTCGGGTGAAAAACTGTTTTTT. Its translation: CASSLRISGEKLFF.

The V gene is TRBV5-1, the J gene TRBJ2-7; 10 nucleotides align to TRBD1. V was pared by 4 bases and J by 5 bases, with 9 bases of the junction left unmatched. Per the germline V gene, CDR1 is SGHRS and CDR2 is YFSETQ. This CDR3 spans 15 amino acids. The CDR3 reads CASSPGTGAGDEQYF. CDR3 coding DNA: TGCGCCAGCAGCCCAGGGACAGGGGCTGGGGACGAGCAGTACTTC.

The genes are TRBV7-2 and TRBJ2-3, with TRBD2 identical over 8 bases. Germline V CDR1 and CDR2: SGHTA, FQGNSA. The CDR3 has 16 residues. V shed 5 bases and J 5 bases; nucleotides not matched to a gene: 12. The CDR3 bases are TGTGCCAGCAGCCTTCTCGGGGGGGCGATTGGAGATACGCAGTATTTT. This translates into CASSLLGGAIGDTQYF.

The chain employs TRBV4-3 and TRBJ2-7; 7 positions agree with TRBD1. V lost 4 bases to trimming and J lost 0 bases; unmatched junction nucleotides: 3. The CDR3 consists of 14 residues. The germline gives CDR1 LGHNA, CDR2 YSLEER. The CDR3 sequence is CASSPGQASYEQYF. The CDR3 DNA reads TGCGCCAGCAGCCCCGGACAGGCCTCCTACGAGCAGTACTTC.

The CDR3 loop reads CASSREPNTEAFF. CDR3 sequence (DNA): TGTGCCAGCAGCCGGGAACCCAACACTGAAGCTTTCTTT. This chain links TRBV11-3 with TRBJ1-1; the D is unclear. CDR3 length equals 13 residues. V was trimmed by 5 bases and J by 2 bases, leaving 9 bases between them. The germline gives CDR1 SGHNT, CDR2 YENEEA.

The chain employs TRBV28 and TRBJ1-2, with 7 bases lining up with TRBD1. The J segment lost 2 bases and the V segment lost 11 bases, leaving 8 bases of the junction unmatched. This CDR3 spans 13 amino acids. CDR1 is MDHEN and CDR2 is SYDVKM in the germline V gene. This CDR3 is CAERPTGNYGYTF. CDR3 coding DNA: TGTGCCGAGAGACCGACAGGGAACTATGGCTACACCTTC.

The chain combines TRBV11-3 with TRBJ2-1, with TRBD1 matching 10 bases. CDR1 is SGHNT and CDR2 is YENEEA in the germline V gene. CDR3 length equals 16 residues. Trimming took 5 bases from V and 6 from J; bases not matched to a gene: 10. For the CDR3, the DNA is TGTGCCAGCAGCCGCCGGGACAGGGGCTTTTTCAATGAGCAGTTCTTC. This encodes CASSRRDRGFFNEQFF.

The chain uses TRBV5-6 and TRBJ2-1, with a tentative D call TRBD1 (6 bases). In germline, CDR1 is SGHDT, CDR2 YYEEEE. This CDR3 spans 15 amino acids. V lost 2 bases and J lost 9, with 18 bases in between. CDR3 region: CASSFRQDYFGEQFF. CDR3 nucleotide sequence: TGTGCCAGCAGCTTCCGACAGGATTATTTCGGTGAGCAGTTCTTC.

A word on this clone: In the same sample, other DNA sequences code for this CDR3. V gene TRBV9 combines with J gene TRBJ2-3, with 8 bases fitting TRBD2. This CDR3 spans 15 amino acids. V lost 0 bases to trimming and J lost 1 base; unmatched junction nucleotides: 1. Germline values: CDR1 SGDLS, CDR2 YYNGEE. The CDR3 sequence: CASSVGRGGTDTQYF. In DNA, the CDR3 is TGTGCCAGCAGCGTAGGGCGGGGGGGCACAGATACGCAGTATTTT.